This T cell receptor (beta chain) originates from a study of blood T cell repertoires in COVID-19. About the research overall: Sample material is recorded as cDNA or gDNA derived from T cells, B-cell-depleted T cells, or PBMCs.

This clone was seen a handful of times. Those enrolled in Seattle joined during active infection and were followed longitudinally afterward. TCRdb's table, derived via immunoSEQ multiplex PCR, lists solely in-frame clones and lacks some. The sample yields over 200,000 clones, more than 80% seen once. The germline V and J ends were trimmed by 0 bases and 2 bases, with 9 bases remaining between them. CDR3 length: 15 amino acids. CDR1 SGHDN and CDR2 FVKESK come from the germline V gene. This sequence originates from a man in his thirties or forties with COVID-19, enrolled during active disease. The chain links TRBV14 to TRBJ2-3; D is possibly TRBD2 (6 bases). Sequencing was done on a sample of peripheral blood. CDR3 in amino acids: CASSQDRLVTDTQYF. The CDR3 coding sequence is TGTGCCAGCAGCCAAGATAGACTAGTCACAGATACGCAGTATTTT. The full variable domain, in which reference TRBV14 and TRBJ2-3 provide the parts outside the CDR3, is EAGVTQFPSHSVIEKGQTVTLRCDPISGHDNLYWYRRVMGKEIKFLLHFVKESKQDESGMPNNRFLAERTGGTYSTLKVQPAELEDSGVYFCASSQDRLVTDTQYFGPGTRLTVL.